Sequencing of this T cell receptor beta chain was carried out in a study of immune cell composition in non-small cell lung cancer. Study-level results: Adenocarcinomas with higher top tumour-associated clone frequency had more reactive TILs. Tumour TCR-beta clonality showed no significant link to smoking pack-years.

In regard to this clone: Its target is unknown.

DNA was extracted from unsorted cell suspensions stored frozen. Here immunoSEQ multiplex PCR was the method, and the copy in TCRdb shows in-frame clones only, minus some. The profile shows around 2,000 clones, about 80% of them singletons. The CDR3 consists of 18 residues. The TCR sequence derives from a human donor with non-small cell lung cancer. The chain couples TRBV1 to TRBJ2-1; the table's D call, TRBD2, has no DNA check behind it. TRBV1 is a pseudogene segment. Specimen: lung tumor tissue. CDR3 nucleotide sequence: TGCACCAGCAGCGTTTCCAAGAGGGGACTAGCGGGAGGGAATGAGCAGTTCTTC. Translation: CTSSVSKRGLAGGNEQFF.